The TCR beta chain described here comes from a study of T cell responses to AZD1222 COVID-19 vaccine. Study-level findings and limits: There were mostly white British donors and more females than males, and clonal diversity was possibly underestimated. CD4 TCRs covered the whole spike, strongest at regions 160-218 and 743-854. Among AZD1222 vaccinees, only 5 to 7 were seropositive at baseline.

Germline V lookup: CDR1 SGHRS, CDR2 YFSETQ. V was cut by 9 bases and J by 3 bases, with 21 bases left in between. The CDR3 runs to 16 residues. Details on this clone: What it recognizes is unknown.

The method was immunoSEQ multiplex PCR; TCRdb's version includes in-frame clones alone and lacks a portion of them. The sample shows approximately 150,000 clones, 85% to 95% of them seen only once. This specimen was peripheral blood, taken after recovery from COVID-19. This receptor was identified in an adult who had recovered from COVID-19. The chain links TRBV5-1 to TRBJ1-4; possibly TRBD1 for D (6 bases). The CDR3 region is CAICGPWRGSNEKLFF. For the CDR3, the DNA is TGCGCCATCTGTGGCCCTTGGAGGGGGTCTAATGAAAAACTGTTTTTT. The whole variable domain, remainder taken from reference TRBV5-1 and TRBJ1-4, is KAGVTQTPRYLIKTRGQQVTLSCSPISGHRSVSWYQQTPGQGLQFLFEYFSETQRNKGNFPGRFSGRQFSNSRSEMNVSTLELGDSALYLCAICGPWRGSNEKLFFGSGTQLSVL.